This passage covers 15 T cell receptor beta chains from one sample sequenced in a study of lymphopenia after photon versus proton radiotherapy (dated by TCRdb to 2018 to 2020). Receptor libraries were prepared by the immunoSEQ multiplex PCR assay. TCRdb took over this immuneACCESS table, retaining in-frame rearrangements with V and J assigned. Such tables are incomplete; in checked studies, under half of the missing clones stem from an unresolved V gene, and the remainder is unexplained. The sample table shows about 30,000 clones, and approximately 90% are seen once. Approximately 45% of the sample lies in the top ten. The sequences come from peripheral blood, collected from a patient treated with proton-based radiotherapy. The receptors were gathered from a woman aged 55-69 years with cholangiocarcinoma. Some clones in this sample may be carry-over from other donors' samples.

DNA for the CDR3: TGTGCCAGCAGTGGACAGTCCTACAATGAGCAGTTCTTC. Its protein product is CASSGQSYNEQFF. The chain combines TRBV2 with TRBJ2-1, with TRBD1 as a possible D gene (5 bases). Trimming cost V 4 bases and J 1 base, with 5 bases left between them. Germline-derived CDR1 and CDR2 are SNHLY and FYNNEI. This CDR3 region has 13 residues.

V and J are TRBV11-2 and TRBJ1-1, with D perhaps matching TRBD1 (5 bases). This CDR3 contains 16 residues. Germline V gene sequence: CDR1 SGHAT, CDR2 FQNNGV. V was pared by 5 bases and J by 4 bases, with 20 bases between. Here the CDR3 reads CASSPGPSPGGTEAFF. CDR3 in DNA: TGTGCCAGCAGCCCGGGACCCTCGCCTGGGGGCACTGAAGCTTTCTTT.

The chain combines TRBV7-2 with TRBJ1-1; D call uncertain. The CDR3 length is 13 residues. Germline V gives CDR1 SGHTA, CDR2 FQGNSA. Trimming took 1 base from V and 11 from J, leaving 14 bases between them. CDR3 bases: TGTGCCAGCAGCTTAGACCAGCTTCGCCCCGCTTTCTTT. Its translation is CASSLDQLRPAFF.

The chain has TRBV13 and TRBJ2-2; D is possibly TRBD1 (6 bases). The CDR3 spans 17 residues. V lost 1 base to trimming and J lost 4 bases, with 16 bases between them. Germline CDR1 is PRHDT and CDR2 is FYEKMQ (reference sequence). DNA of the CDR3: TGTGCCAGCAGCTTAGATTTATACAGGGCGGCCACCGGGGAGCTGTTTTTT. It yields the protein CASSLDLYRAATGELFF.

In this sample, this clone is medium-sized (0.01 to 0.1%). The chain is built from TRBV7-7 and TRBJ2-1, with 11 bases matching TRBD2. Trimming removed 4 bases from V and 2 bases from J; junction bases left unmatched: 1. Germline lookup yields CDR1 SSHAT and CDR2 FNYEAQ (reference sequence). CDR3 size: 15 residues. The CDR3 loop reads CASSSGLAAYNEQFF. The CDR3 DNA reads TGTGCCAGCAGCTCGGGACTAGCGGCCTACAATGAGCAGTTCTTC.

A note on this clone: Given a far larger clone just one base away, this is likely a sequencing read error. The chain couples TRBV28 to TRBJ1-5; TRBD1 might be the D (6 bases). Germline CDR1 is MDHEN and CDR2 is SYDVKM. The CDR3 totals 14 residues. Here the CDR3 DNA reads TGTGCCAGCAGGGACAGATCTTACGGTCAGCGCCAGCATTTT. It translates to CASRDRSYGQRQHF.

The V call is TRBV11-2, the J call TRBJ1-5, with D possibly being TRBD1 (5 bases). The CDR3 has 14 amino acids. V was clipped by 1 base and J by 7 bases, with 11 bases between them. Germline lookup yields CDR1 SGHAT and CDR2 FQNNGV. For the CDR3, the DNA is TGTGCCAGCAGCTTAGGGAGGGGACGACAGCCCCAGCATTTT. Translation: CASSLGRGRQPQHF. Using reference TRBV11-2 and TRBJ1-5 for the parts outside the CDR3, the full variable domain is EAGVAQSPRYKIIEKRQSVAFWCNPISGHATLYWYQQILGQGPKLLIQFQNNGVVDDSQLPKDRFSAERLKGVDSTLKIQPAKLEDSAVYLCASSLGRGRQPQHFGDGTRLSIL.

V and J are TRBV5-4 and TRBJ1-2; D is unresolved. V was clipped by 2 bases and J by 7 bases, with 18 bases between them. Germline assignment: CDR1 SGHNT and CDR2 YYREEE (reference sequence). The CDR3 has 15 residues. DNA for the CDR3: TGTGCCAGCAGCTTCAATTCGGGGAGAGGACTTGGCTACACCTTC. It translates to CASSFNSGRGLGYTF.

V and J are TRBV5-4 and TRBJ2-7; 9 bases match TRBD1. J gave up 2 bases and V 1 base, and 4 bases lay outside the gene matches. The CDR3 has 15 residues. Germline assignment: CDR1 SGHNT and CDR2 YYREEE (reference sequence). CDR3 loop: CASSLPDRGAYEQYF. CDR3 nucleotides: TGTGCCAGCAGCTTGCCGGACAGGGGAGCCTACGAGCAGTACTTC.

The chain uses TRBV18 and TRBJ2-7, with D maybe TRBD2 (5 bases). The V gene's germline CDR1 is KGHSH and CDR2 LQKENI. V lost 6 bases and J 4 bases, leaving 10 bases between the germline ends. This CDR3 has 12 amino acids. Written as DNA, the CDR3 is TGTGCCAGCTCGGGGAGCGGTTACGAGCAGTACTTC. This codes for CASSGSGYEQYF.

The chain links TRBV7-9 to TRBJ1-3, with D perhaps TRBD1 (6 bases). The CDR3 covers 15 residues. V dropped 6 bases and J dropped 0 bases, with 12 bases sitting between them. Per germline, CDR1 SEHNR and CDR2 FQNEAQ (reference sequence). CDR3: CASSPDRTSGNTIYF. The CDR3 DNA sequence: TGTGCCAGCAGTCCCGACAGGACCTCTGGAAACACCATATATTTT.

This clone was counted between two and nine times. CDR3 sequence reads: CASSSVGRNSPLHF. Here the CDR3 DNA reads TGTGCCAGCAGTTCGGTAGGACGGAATTCACCCCTCCACTTT. The genes are TRBV27 and TRBJ1-6; D is unresolved. The V end was cut by 4 bases, the J end by 7 bases, with 11 bases between. The CDR3 sequence is 14 residues long. The V gene's germline CDR1 is MNHEY and CDR2 SMNVEV (reference sequence).

The chain joins TRBV9 to TRBJ2-7, with 7 bases lining up with TRBD1. CDR3 size: 14 residues. CDR1 SGDLS and CDR2 YYNGEE come from the germline V gene. After removal of 2 bases from V and 0 bases from J, the junction contained 2 bases not matched to a gene. The CDR3 coding sequence is TGTGCCAGCAGCGTCAGACAGGGCTCCTACGAGCAGTACTTC. Residues: CASSVRQGSYEQYF.

This clone has only one observation. The genes are TRBV6-5 and TRBJ1-4; D is ambiguous. Germline lookup yields CDR1 MNHEY and CDR2 SVGAGI. The CDR3 loop spans 14 amino acids. Trimming removed 0 bases from V and 10 bases from J, with 12 bases in between. The CDR3 protein is CASSYSALRPKLFF. The CDR3 DNA follows: TGTGCCAGCAGTTACTCCGCTTTGCGGCCAAAACTGTTTTTT.

The chain joins TRBV6-1 to TRBJ1-1; possibly TRBD1 for D (5 bases). This CDR3 is 13 amino acids long. Germline CDR1 MNHNS, CDR2 SASEGT. V gave up 5 bases and J gave up 8 bases, with 15 bases separating them. CDR3 nucleotide sequence: TGTGCCAGCAGTAATTCACAGGAGCCCGAAGCTTTCTTT. Protein product: CASSNSQEPEAFF.